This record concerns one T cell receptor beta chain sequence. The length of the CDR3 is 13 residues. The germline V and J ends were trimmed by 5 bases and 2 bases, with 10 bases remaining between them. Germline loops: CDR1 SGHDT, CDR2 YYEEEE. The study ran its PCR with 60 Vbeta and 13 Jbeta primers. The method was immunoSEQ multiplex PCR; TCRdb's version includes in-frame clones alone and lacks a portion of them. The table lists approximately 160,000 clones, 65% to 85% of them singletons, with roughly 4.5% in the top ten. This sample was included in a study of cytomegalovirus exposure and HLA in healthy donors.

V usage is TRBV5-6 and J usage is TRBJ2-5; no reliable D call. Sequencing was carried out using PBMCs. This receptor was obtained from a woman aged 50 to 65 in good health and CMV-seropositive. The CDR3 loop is CASSLDLQETQYF. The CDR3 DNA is TGTGCCAGCAGTCTTGACTTACAAGAGACCCAGTACTTC.